The 10 T cell receptor beta chains below come from one sample, sequenced in a study of blood T cell repertoires in COVID-19. The data were produced by immunoSEQ multiplex PCR, yet TCRdb's version contains in-frame clones alone and is incomplete. This sample has 390,000 or so clones, with just under 90% found just once. Sequenced input: PBMCs or T cells enriched from blood (not recorded which). Every receptor here comes from a woman in her forties or fifties who had recovered from COVID-19.

This chain joins TRBV5-1 and TRBJ1-2, with D hard to call. CDR3 length: 13 amino acids. CDR1 is SGHRS and CDR2 is YFSETQ in the germline V gene. V was shortened by 0 bases and J by 2 bases, with 5 bases between the two germline ends. The CDR3 protein is CASSLGANYGYTF. For the CDR3, the DNA is TGCGCCAGCAGCTTGGGGGCGAACTATGGCTACACCTTC. The variable domain in full, with the rest retrieved from reference TRBV5-1 and TRBJ1-2, is KAGVTQTPRYLIKTRGQQVTLSCSPISGHRSVSWYQQTPGQGLQFLFEYFSETQRNKGNFPGRFSGRQFSNSRSEMNVSTLELGDSALYLCASSLGANYGYTFGSGTRLTVV.

This chain uses TRBV6-1 with TRBJ1-4, with D possibly TRBD1 on 6 matching bases. This CDR3 contains 15 residues. V was pared by 0 bases and J by 7 bases, with 12 bases between. Germline assignment: CDR1 MNHNS and CDR2 SASEGT. The DNA for the CDR3 is TGTGCCAGCAGTGAAGCGCCAGGGGTCGGTGAAAAACTGTTTTTT. This encodes CASSEAPGVGEKLFF.

V usage is TRBV27 and J usage is TRBJ1-5; a weak D match, TRBD1 (6 bases). The CDR3 spans 15 residues. Germline values: CDR1 MNHEY, CDR2 SMNVEV (reference sequence). V lost 0 bases, J lost 9 bases, and 15 bases lay in between. CDR3 sequence (DNA): TGTGCCAGCAGTTTATCACCAGGGGTGGGTTGGCCCCAGCATTTT. It encodes CASSLSPGVGWPQHF.

The chain uses TRBV27 and TRBJ1-4; TRBD1 might be the D (5 bases). Between the trimmed V and J ends, which lost 5 bases and 3 bases, there was a span of 13 bases. The CDR3 sequence is 15 residues long. Germline V gene data show CDR1 as MNHEY and CDR2 as SMNVEV (reference sequence). The DNA of the CDR3 is TGTGCCAGCAGTCCCAACGGGGGATCTAATGAAAAACTGTTTTTT. Its protein product is CASSPNGGSNEKLFF.

This chain connects TRBV7-6 to TRBJ1-1; TRBD1 might be the D (5 bases). CDR3 size: 14 residues. Trimming left V 2 bases short and J 3 bases short, with 10 bases between. Germline loops: CDR1 SGHVS, CDR2 FNYEAQ. The CDR3 region has the DNA TGTGCCAGCAGCTTATCCCCGGGGGACACTGAAGCTTTCTTT. This gives the protein CASSLSPGDTEAFF.

The chain combines TRBV7-9 with TRBJ1-1; no clear D. Trimming removed 5 bases at V and 8 bases at J, with 9 bases between. Per the germline V gene, CDR1 is SEHNR and CDR2 is FQNEAQ (reference sequence). The CDR3 loop spans 11 amino acids. This CDR3 reads CASSLPGEAFF. The CDR3, as DNA: TGTGCCAGCAGCCTACCGGGGGAAGCTTTCTTT.

The gene calls are TRBV6-6 and TRBJ1-1; D gene unclear. The CDR3 totals 12 residues. Trimming pared 5 bases from V and 6 bases from J, leaving 10 bases between. Germline V gene sequence: CDR1 MNHNY, CDR2 SVGAGI (reference sequence). CDR3 coding DNA: TGTGCCAGCAGTCCCCAAATTGCTGAAGCTTTCTTT. Its protein is CASSPQIAEAFF.

This chain joins TRBV2 and TRBJ2-2; 7 nucleotides align to TRBD1. The CDR3 extends over 13 amino acids. Germline CDR1 SNHLY, CDR2 FYNNEI. Trimming removed 6 bases from V and 5 bases from J; junction bases left unmatched: 3. This CDR3 is CASRPTGTGELFF. CDR3 nucleotides: TGTGCCAGCAGACCGACAGGGACCGGGGAGCTGTTTTTT.

The chain employs TRBV15 and TRBJ2-7, with 7 bases fitting TRBD1. The J segment lost 7 bases and the V segment lost 5 bases, leaving 11 bases of the junction unmatched. The CDR3 loop spans 14 amino acids. CDR1 is LNHNV, CDR2 YYDKDF, per germline (reference sequence). In DNA form, the CDR3 reads TGTGCCACCAGCTCCGTGACAGGGACAATAGAGCAGTACTTC. Encoded protein: CATSSVTGTIEQYF. The full variable domain, with the rest looked up from reference TRBV15 and TRBJ2-7, is DAMVIQNPRYQVTQFGKPVTLSCSQTLNHNVMYWYQQKSSQAPKLLFHYYDKDFNNEADTPDNFQSRRPNTSFCFLDIRSPGLGDTAMYLCATSSVTGTIEQYFGPGTRLTVT.

This clone was seen once. The genes are TRBV27 and TRBJ1-5; unclear D gene. The V gene lost 6 bases and the J gene lost 4 bases, with 19 bases spanning the gap. There are 16 residues in the CDR3. From germline, CDR1 is MNHEY and CDR2 SMNVEV (reference sequence). In DNA form, the CDR3 reads TGTGCCAGCAGAGGGTACGGAGGGATTCGGAATCAGCCCCAGCATTTT. It yields the protein CASRGYGGIRNQPQHF.